These 11 T cell receptor beta chains were all obtained from the same sample, sequenced in a study of T cell repertoires in cytomegalovirus infection. TCRdb independently ran MiXCR on the reads; one entry per CDR3 protein. The repertoire holds just over 150,000 distinct CDR3 sequences, 23% seen once, with roughly 9.7% in the top ten. Sequenced sample: PBMCs. Receptor source: a human donor in good health (CMV status not recorded). Some clones in this sample may be carry-over from other donors' samples.

Many counts were recorded for this clonotype. The rearrangement joins TRBV7-3 to TRBJ1-1, with a tentative D call TRBD1 (6 bases). The CDR3 is made up of 13 amino acids. CDR1 is SGHTA and CDR2 is FQGTGA in the germline V gene. V shed 6 bases and J shed 1 base, with 9 bases lying between them. The CDR3 DNA reads as TGTGCCAGCAGTTCGGACAGGAACACTGAAGCTTTCTTT. It codes for CASSSDRNTEAFF.

This clonotype was observed a single time. The chain joins TRBV28 to TRBJ1-2; 9 bases fit TRBD1. Germline V gene data show CDR1 as MDHEN and CDR2 as SYDVKM. This CDR3 is 13 amino acids long. The ends lost 4 bases at V and 8 bases at J; junction bases unmatched: 5. The CDR3 loop reads CASSSRTGAGYTF. In nucleotides, the CDR3 is TGTGCCAGCAGTTCCCGGACAGGGGCCGGCTACACCTTC.

The sample holds a few counts of this clonotype. The V and J genes are TRBV12-3 or TRBV12-4 and TRBJ2-7; 9 bases line up with TRBD1. J gave up 4 bases and V 4 bases, and 11 bases lay outside the gene matches. CDR3 size: 16 residues. CDR3 in DNA: TGTGCCAGCAGTTATCTACCGGGACAGGGAAGGTACGAGCAGTACTTC. Protein: CASSYLPGQGRYEQYF.

This clonotype was picked up many times. The chain is built from TRBV28 and TRBJ1-6; D ambiguous. This CDR3 is 12 amino acids long. V gave up 5 bases and J gave up 7 bases, with 6 bases separating them. Germline assignment: CDR1 MDHEN and CDR2 SYDVKM. The CDR3 sequence: CASSPGNSPLHF. CDR3 bases: TGTGCCAGCAGTCCCGGGAATTCACCCCTCCACTTT.

In this sample, this clonotype turned up a few times. The chain combines TRBV15 with TRBJ1-5; weak D call: TRBD1 (6 bases). Germline V lookup: CDR1 LNHNV, CDR2 YYDKDF (reference sequence). The CDR3 runs to 15 residues. V was pared by 3 bases and J by 7 bases, with 16 bases between. The CDR3: CATSRNTGMGQPQHF. For the CDR3, the DNA is TGTGCCACCAGCAGGAATACAGGGATGGGGCAGCCCCAGCATTTT. The whole variable domain, remainder taken from reference TRBV15 and TRBJ1-5, is DAMVIQNPRYQVTQFGKPVTLSCSQTLNHNVMYWYQQKSSQAPKLLFHYYDKDFNNEADTPDNFQSRRPNTSFCFLDIRSPGLGDTAMYLCATSRNTGMGQPQHFGDGTRLSIL.

CDR3 amino acids: CASSLWAGGTGENQPQHF. CDR3 DNA: TGTGCCAGCAGCTTATGGGCGGGAGGGACAGGAGAAAATCAGCCCCAGCATTTT. The V call is TRBV7-9, the J call TRBJ1-5; 8 bases align to TRBD1. V lost 2 bases and J lost 4; bases outside the gene matches: 13. The CDR3 has 18 amino acids. CDR1 and CDR2 from the germline V gene are SEHNR and FQNEAQ (reference sequence).

The chain carries TRBV20-1 and TRBJ1-3, with D possibly TRBD1 on 5 matching bases. Germline V gene sequence: CDR1 DFQATT, CDR2 SNEGSKA (reference sequence). V lost 1 base, J lost 4 bases, and 14 bases lay in between. This CDR3 has 15 amino acids. DNA of the CDR3: TGCAGTGCTAGAGCTCGTGGGCAGGGCGGAAACACCATATATTTT. Translating gives CSARARGQGGNTIYF.

Ten or more counts support this clonotype. This chain joins TRBV7-9 and TRBJ1-3, with TRBD1 matching 7 bases. Germline trimming cut 1 base from V and 4 bases from J; bases unmatched to any gene: 4. The CDR3 is 15 residues long. Germline values: CDR1 SEHNR, CDR2 FQNEAQ (reference sequence). The CDR3 sequence is CASSLGDSAGNTIYF. CDR3 nucleotide sequence: TGTGCCAGCAGCTTAGGGGACAGCGCCGGAAACACCATATATTTT.

This clonotype occurred a few times. The chain has TRBV6-2 or TRBV6-3 and TRBJ2-7, with 13 bases fitting TRBD2. The CDR3 length is 16 residues. Germline trimming cut 8 bases from V and 2 bases from J; bases unmatched to any gene: 9. Germline CDR1 reads MNHEY; CDR2 reads SVGEGT. The CDR3 is CASGLAGAHPTYEQYF. The CDR3 coding sequence is TGTGCCAGCGGACTAGCGGGAGCTCATCCAACCTACGAGCAGTACTTC.

The table lists this clonotype with many counts. V usage is TRBV7-9 and J usage is TRBJ2-1; 11 nucleotides line up with TRBD1. V gave up 4 bases and J gave up 13 bases; unmatched junction bases: 3. Germline CDR1 reads SEHNR; CDR2 reads FQNEAQ (reference sequence). The CDR3 covers 12 residues. CDR3 sequence (DNA): TGTGCCAGCAGCTCGGACAGGGGGCTACAGTTCTTC. Translation gives CASSSDRGLQFF.

This clonotype was observed many times. CDR3 region: CASSLGGGTGNEQYF. The CDR3 coding sequence is TGTGCCAGCAGCTTAGGCGGAGGGACAGGCAACGAGCAGTACTTC. The chain uses TRBV7-6 and TRBJ2-7, with 8 bases matching TRBD1. Trimming took 1 base from V and 5 from J; bases not matched to a gene: 7. Germline loops: CDR1 SGHVS, CDR2 FNYEAQ. The CDR3 has 15 residues.